This TCR beta chain emerged from a study of shared clonotypes between healthy human individuals. General observations from the study: A handful of donors shared approximately 5% of their naive CD4 clonotypes.

Comment on this clone: The antigen remains unidentified.

Measured with immunoSEQ multiplex PCR; TCRdb has only the in-frame clones, and not every one. The sample comprises some 980,000 clones, 70% to 85% of which are singletons, and approximately 1.5% rests with the top ten. V shed 7 bases and J 1 base; nucleotides not matched to a gene: 6. Germline values: CDR1 MNHNS, CDR2 SASEGT. CDR3 length: 15 amino acids. Source material: memory CD4+ T cells sorted from blood. The sample's subset: CD45RA-negative fraction. This sequence joins TRBV6-1 and TRBJ2-3; 9 nucleotides match TRBD2. The source of this sequence is a man aged 18 to 30 in good health. The CDR3 sequence is CASIFSGGGTDTQYF. The CDR3, as DNA: TGTGCCAGCATTTTTAGCGGGGGAGGCACAGATACGCAGTATTTT.